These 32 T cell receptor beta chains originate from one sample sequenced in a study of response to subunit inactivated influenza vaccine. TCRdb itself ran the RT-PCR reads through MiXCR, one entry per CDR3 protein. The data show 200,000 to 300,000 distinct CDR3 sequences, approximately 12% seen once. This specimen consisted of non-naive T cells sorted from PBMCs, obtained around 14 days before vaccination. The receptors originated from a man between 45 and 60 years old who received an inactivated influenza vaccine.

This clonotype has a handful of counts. CDR3 coding DNA: TGCGCCAGCAGCTTGGTTCCTTTGGGGCTAGCGGGAGCAGATACGCAGTATTTT. Translating it yields CASSLVPLGLAGADTQYF. The genes are TRBV5-1 and TRBJ2-3; TRBD2 aligns across 10 bases. This CDR3 has 18 residues. The V segment lost 0 bases and the J segment 4 bases; nucleotides outside the gene matches: 11. The germline CDR1 and CDR2 sequences are SGHRS and YFSETQ.

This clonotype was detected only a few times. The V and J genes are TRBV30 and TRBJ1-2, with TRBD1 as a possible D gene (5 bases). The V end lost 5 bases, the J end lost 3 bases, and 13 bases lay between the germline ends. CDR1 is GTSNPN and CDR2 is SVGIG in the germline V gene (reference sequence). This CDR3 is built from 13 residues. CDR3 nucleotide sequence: TGTGCCTGGTTCCAGGGCGGTGACTATGGCTACACCTTC. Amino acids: CAWFQGGDYGYTF.

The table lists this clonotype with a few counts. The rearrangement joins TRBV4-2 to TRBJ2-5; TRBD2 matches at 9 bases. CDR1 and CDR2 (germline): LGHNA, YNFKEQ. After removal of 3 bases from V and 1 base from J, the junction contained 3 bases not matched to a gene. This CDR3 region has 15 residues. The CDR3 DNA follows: TGTGCCAGCAGCCACCGACTAGCGGTCCAAGAGACCCAGTACTTC. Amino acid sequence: CASSHRLAVQETQYF.

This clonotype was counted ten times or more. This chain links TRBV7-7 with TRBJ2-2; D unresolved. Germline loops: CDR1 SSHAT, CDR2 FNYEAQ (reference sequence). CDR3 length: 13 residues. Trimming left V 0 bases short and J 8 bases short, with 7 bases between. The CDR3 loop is CASSLAPSGELFF. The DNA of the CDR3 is TGTGCCAGCAGCTTAGCGCCGTCTGGGGAGCTGTTTTTT.

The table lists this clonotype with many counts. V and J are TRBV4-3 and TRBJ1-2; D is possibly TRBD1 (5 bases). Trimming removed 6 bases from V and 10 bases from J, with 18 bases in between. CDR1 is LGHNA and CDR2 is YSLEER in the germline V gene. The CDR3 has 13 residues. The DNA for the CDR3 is TGCGCCAGCAGAGAAGGGCAGGGTAGTCTCTACACCTTC. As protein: CASREGQGSLYTF.

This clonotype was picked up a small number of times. The DNA for the CDR3 is TGTGCCAGCTCACCTTACGGGAGGGGTGAGCAGTACTTC. Translated, it gives CASSPYGRGEQYF. The rearrangement links TRBV18 to TRBJ2-7; the match to TRBD2 covers 8 bases. Per the germline V gene, CDR1 is KGHSH and CDR2 is LQKENI. This CDR3 region has 13 residues. V shed 3 bases, J shed 7 bases, and the junction held 5 bases outside the gene matches.

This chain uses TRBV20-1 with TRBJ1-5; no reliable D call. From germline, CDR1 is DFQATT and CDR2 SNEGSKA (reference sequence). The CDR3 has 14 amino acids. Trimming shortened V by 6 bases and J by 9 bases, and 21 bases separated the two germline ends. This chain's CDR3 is CSASGFSLGGPQHF. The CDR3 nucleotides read TGCAGTGCCAGTGGGTTCTCTCTAGGAGGGCCCCAGCATTTT.

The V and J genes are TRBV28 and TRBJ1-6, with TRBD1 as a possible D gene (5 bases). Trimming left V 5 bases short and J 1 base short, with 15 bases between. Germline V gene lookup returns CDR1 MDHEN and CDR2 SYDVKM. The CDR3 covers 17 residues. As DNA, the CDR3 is TGTGCCAGCAGTAACCCCGGACGGGGGTCCTATAATTCACCCCTCCACTTT. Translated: CASSNPGRGSYNSPLHF.

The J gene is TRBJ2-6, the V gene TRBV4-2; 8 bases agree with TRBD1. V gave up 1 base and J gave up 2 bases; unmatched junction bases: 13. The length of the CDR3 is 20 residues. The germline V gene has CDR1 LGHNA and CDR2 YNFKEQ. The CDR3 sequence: CASSQVVVSNRGTGANVLTF. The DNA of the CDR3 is TGTGCCAGCAGCCAAGTAGTGGTTTCGAACAGGGGGACTGGGGCCAACGTCCTGACTTTC.

CDR3 nucleotide sequence: TGTGCCAGCAGCTTAGCGGCACTGAATAATTCACCCCTCCACTTT. It encodes CASSLAALNNSPLHF. This sequence joins TRBV7-8 and TRBJ1-6; D call uncertain. This CDR3 contains 15 residues. The ends were cut back, 0 bases at V and 5 bases at J, with 8 bases in the middle. Germline CDR1 and CDR2: SGHVS and FQNEAQ.

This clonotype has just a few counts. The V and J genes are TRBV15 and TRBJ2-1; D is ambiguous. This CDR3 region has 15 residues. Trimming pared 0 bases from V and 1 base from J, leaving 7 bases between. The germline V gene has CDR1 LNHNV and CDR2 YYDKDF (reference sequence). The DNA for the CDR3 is TGTGCCACCAGCAGAGATTTTGGGTCCTACAATGAGCAGTTCTTC. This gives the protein CATSRDFGSYNEQFF.

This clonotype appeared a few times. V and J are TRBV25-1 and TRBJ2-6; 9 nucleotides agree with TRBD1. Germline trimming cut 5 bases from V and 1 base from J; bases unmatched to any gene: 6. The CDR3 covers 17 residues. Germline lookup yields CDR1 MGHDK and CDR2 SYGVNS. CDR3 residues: CASSLGGTGSGANVLTF. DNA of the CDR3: TGTGCCAGCAGTCTCGGGGGGACAGGGTCTGGGGCCAACGTCCTGACTTTC. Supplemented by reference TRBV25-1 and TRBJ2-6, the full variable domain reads EADIYQTPRYLVIGTGKKITLECSQTMGHDKMYWYQQDPGMELHLIHYSYGVNSTEKGDLSSESTVSRIRTEHFPLTLESARPSHTSQYLCASSLGGTGSGANVLTFGAGSRLTVL.

Written as DNA, the CDR3 is TGCAGTGCTAAGGACCCAAGAGATACGCAGTATTTT. Protein sequence: CSAKDPRDTQYF. The chain couples TRBV20-1 to TRBJ2-3, with D unresolved. V was clipped by 4 bases and J by 5 bases, with 10 bases between them. The CDR3 covers 12 residues. The germline V gene encodes CDR1 DFQATT and CDR2 SNEGSKA (reference sequence).

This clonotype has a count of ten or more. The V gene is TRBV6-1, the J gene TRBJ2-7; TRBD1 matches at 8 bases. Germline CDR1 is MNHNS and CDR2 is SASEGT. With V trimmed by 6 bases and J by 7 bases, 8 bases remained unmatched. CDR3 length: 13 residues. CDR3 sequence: CASSDRGMGEQYF. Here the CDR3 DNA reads TGTGCCAGCAGCGACAGGGGAATGGGGGAGCAGTACTTC.

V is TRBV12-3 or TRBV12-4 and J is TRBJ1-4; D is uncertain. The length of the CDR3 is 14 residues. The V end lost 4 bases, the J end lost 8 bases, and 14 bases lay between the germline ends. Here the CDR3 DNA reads TGTGCCAGCAGTTGGCTAGGGCGTGAAGAAAAACTGTTTTTT. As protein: CASSWLGREEKLFF.

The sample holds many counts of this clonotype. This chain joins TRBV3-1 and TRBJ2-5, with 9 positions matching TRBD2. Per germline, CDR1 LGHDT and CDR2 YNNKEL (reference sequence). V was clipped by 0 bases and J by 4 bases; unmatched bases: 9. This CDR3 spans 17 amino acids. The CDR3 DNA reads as TGTGCCAGCAGCCAAGAGGCTTTGCTAGCGGGGCTAGAGACCCAGTACTTC. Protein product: CASSQEALLAGLETQYF.

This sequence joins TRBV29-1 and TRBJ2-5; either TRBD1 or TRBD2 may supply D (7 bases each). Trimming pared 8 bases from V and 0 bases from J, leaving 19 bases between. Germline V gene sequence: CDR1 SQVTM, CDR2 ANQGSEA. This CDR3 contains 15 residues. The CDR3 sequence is CSTRGQGGYQETQYF. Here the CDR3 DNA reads TGCAGCACTCGAGGGCAGGGGGGGTACCAAGAGACCCAGTACTTC.

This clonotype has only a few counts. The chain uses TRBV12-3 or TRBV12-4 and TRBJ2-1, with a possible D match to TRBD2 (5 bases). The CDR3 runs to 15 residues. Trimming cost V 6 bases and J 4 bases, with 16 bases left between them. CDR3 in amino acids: CASSLITRGYNEQFF. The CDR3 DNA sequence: TGTGCCAGCAGCCTGATAACCCGAGGGTACAATGAGCAGTTCTTC.

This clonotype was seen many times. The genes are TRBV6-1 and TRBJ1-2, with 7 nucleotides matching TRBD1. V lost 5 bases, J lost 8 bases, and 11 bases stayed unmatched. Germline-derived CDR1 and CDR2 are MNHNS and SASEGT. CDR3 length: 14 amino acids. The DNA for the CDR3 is TGTGCCAGCAGTACAGGACAGGTCCGGGGCGGCTACACCTTC. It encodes CASSTGQVRGGYTF.

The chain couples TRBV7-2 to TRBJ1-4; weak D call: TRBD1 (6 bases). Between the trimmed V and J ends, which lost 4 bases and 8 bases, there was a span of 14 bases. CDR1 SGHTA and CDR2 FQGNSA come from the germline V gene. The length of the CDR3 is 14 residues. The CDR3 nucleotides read TGTGCCAGCAGCTCAGGGGTAATGAAGGAAAAACTGTTTTTT. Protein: CASSSGVMKEKLFF.

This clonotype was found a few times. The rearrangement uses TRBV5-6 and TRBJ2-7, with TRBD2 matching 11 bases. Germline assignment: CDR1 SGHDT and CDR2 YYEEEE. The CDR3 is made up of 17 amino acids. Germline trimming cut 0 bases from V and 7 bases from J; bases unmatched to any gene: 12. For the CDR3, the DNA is TGTGCCAGCAGCTTGGCACCTAGCGGGGGGTCCGTAATGGAGCAGTACTTC. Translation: CASSLAPSGGSVMEQYF.

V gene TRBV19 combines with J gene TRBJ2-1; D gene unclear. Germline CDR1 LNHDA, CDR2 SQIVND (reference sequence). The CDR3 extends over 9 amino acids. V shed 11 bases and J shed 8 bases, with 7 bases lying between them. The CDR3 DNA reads TGTGCCGTACTCGATGAGCAGTTCTTC. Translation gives CAVLDEQFF.

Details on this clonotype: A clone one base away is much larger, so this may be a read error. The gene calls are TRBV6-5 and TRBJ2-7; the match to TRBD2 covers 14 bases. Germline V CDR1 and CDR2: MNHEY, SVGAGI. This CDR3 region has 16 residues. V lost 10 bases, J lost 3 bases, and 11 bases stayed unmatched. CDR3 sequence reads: CATSYGLAGGFYEQYF. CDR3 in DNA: TGTGCCACCAGCTATGGACTAGCGGGAGGATTCTACGAGCAGTACTTC.

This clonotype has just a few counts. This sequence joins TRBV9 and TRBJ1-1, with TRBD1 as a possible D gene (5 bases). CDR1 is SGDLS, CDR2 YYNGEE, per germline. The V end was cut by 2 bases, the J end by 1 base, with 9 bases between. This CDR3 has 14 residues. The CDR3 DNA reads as TGTGCCAGCAGCGTCAGGGTTGGGAACACTGAAGCTTTCTTT. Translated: CASSVRVGNTEAFF.

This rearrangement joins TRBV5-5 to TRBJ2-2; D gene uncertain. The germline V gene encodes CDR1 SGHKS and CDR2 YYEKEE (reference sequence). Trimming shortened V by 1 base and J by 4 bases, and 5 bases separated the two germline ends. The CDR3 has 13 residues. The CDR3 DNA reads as TGTGCCAGCAGCTTGCGAAGCACCGGGGAGCTGTTTTTT. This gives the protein CASSLRSTGELFF.

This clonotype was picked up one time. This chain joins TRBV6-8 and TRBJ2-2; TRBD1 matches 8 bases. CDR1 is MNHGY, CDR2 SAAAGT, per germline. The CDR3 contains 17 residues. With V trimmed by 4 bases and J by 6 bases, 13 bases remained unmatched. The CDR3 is CASSSHGTGVSPGELFF. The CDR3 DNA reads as TGTGCCAGCAGTTCACACGGGACAGGAGTCTCTCCCGGGGAGCTGTTTTTT.

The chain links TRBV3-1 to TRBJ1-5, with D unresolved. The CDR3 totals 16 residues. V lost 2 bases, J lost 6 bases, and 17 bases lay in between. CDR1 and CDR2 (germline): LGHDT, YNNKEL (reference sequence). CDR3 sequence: CASSQFPRGVGQPQHF. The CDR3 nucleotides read TGTGCCAGCAGCCAATTCCCTCGGGGAGTGGGTCAGCCCCAGCATTTT.

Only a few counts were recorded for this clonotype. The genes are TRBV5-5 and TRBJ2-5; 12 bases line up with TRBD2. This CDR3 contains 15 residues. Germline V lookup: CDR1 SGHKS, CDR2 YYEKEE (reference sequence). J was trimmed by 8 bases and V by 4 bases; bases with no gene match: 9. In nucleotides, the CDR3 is TGTGCCAGCAGCCCAAGGACTAGCGGGGAGATCACCCAGTACTTC. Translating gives CASSPRTSGEITQYF.

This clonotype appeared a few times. The CDR3 reads CSAPGQNNEQFF. In DNA form, the CDR3 reads TGCAGTGCTCCAGGGCAGAACAATGAGCAGTTCTTC. The chain joins TRBV20-1 to TRBJ2-1, with D perhaps matching TRBD1 (5 bases). The CDR3 has 12 residues. Trimming removed 5 bases from V and 5 bases from J, with 10 bases in between. Germline CDR1 is DFQATT and CDR2 is SNEGSKA (reference sequence).

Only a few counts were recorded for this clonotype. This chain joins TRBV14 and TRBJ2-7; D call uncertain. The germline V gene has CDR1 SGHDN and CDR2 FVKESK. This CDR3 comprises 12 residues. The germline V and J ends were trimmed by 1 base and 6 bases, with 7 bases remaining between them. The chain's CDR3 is CASSQVTVEQYF. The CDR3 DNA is TGTGCCAGCAGCCAAGTTACTGTCGAGCAGTACTTC.

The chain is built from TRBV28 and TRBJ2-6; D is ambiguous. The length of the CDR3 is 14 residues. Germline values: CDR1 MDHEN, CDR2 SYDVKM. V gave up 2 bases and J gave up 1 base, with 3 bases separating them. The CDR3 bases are TGTGCCAGCAGTTTAACGTCTGGGGCCAACGTCCTGACTTTC. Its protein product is CASSLTSGANVLTF. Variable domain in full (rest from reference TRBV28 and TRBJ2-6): DVKVTQSSRYLVKRTGEKVFLECVQDMDHENMFWYRQDPGLGLRLIYFSYDVKMKEKGDIPEGYSVSREKKERFSLILESASTNQTSMYLCASSLTSGANVLTFGAGSRLTVL.

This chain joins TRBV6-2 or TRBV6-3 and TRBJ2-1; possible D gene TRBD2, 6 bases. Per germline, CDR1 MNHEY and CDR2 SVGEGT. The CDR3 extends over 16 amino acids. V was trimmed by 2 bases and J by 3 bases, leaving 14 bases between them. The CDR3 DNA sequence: TGTGCCAGCAGTTACATGGGCGGAGGGAACTACAATGAGCAGTTCTTC. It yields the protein CASSYMGGGNYNEQFF.